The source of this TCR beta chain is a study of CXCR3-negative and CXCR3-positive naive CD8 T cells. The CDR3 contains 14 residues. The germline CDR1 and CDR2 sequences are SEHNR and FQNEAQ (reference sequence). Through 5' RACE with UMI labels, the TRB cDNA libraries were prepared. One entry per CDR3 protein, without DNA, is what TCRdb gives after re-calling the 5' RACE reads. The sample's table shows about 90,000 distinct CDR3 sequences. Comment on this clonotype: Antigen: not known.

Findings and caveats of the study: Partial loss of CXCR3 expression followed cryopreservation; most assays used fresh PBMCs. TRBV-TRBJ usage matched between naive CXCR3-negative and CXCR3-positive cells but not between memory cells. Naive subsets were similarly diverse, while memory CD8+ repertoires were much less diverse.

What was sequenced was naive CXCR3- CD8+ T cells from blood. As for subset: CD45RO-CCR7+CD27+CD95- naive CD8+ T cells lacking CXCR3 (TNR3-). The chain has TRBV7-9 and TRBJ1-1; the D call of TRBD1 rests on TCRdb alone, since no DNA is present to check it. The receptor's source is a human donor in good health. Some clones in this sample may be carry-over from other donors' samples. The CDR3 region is CASSRGGMNTEAFF.